The sequence of this T cell receptor beta chain was determined in a study of cytomegalovirus exposure and HLA in healthy donors (dated by TCRdb to the late 2010s). Regarding the research as a whole: An earlier analysis of a few hundred of the donors reported roughly 300 Gb of sequence data and roughly 120 million unique TCR beta sequences obtained from roughly 170 million T cells. Besides the first cohort of under 700 subjects, a separate validation cohort made up of roughly 120 different subjects was used. A later genetic analysis used genome-wide SNP genotypes for about three fifths of the 666 donors, treating that subset as a discovery cohort. The number of donors typed differed by locus, with 629-630 for A, B, C, DRB1 and DQB1, roughly 520 for DQA1, some 570 for DPA1, and 450 to 480 for DPB1. Roughly 5 DR-DQ haplotypes were handled as single units for association and clustering, since linkage in the cohort was strong. The genetic ancestry cluster associated with self-reported Caucasian donors included over 80% of the 300 to 400 genotyped donors. The study was designed to test whether signatures of past pathogen exposure could be identified by cataloging public T cell receptors. All discovery cohort repertoires had been generated using a single sequencing platform. A later analysis re-analyzed previously published TCR beta repertoires from 666 donors and added high-resolution HLA genotyping to study TCR occurrence patterns. The study used immunosequencing to profile the T cell repertoires of 670 or so subjects and linked those repertoires to cytomegalovirus serostatus. To decide whether each TCR beta V gene segment behaved as functional or pseudogenic, an earlier analysis of several hundred of the donors relied on high-throughput TCR beta sequencing. Both class I and class II loci were covered by HLA typing, at four-digit resolution. Among about 400 genotyped donors of the cohort, an average of around 250,000 unique TCR beta nucleotide sequences was sequenced per donor, of which roughly 18% were non-productive. Rather than drawing on any new phenotypic data, the later analysis identified candidate immune exposures from TCR beta sequences and the way those sequences occurred across donors. About 320 gigabases of sequencing data and approximately 80 million unique TCR sequences were included in an early release covering about 620 HLA-typed donors. The study combined high-throughput TCR immunosequencing, statistical association of individual TCRs with disease status, and machine learning to predict cytomegalovirus infection status. Donor age, sex, ethnicity and CMV serostatus were compiled alongside the repertoire data. The paper's findings and limits, for the study overall: A further reported finding was that TCR beta sequences accurately predicted the HLA-A and HLA-B alleles for most subjects in the first cohort. Seventeen rarely observed V segments, including chromosome 9 orphons, were excluded from the earlier analysis of almost 600 of the donors because counts were too low. Compared with equally common non-associated chains, HLA-associated TCR beta chains in a later analysis were more clonally expanded and had lower generation probabilities. For the cohort, immune exposure information was limited to CMV serostatus. Because some donors lacked HLA typing at each locus, the association tests relied only on the typed subset. According to the authors, the approach could potentially be generalized to other disease states and immunological phenotypes. At a false discovery rate of 0.05, a later analysis linked some 18,000 TCR beta sequences to specific HLA alleles. According to a later analysis, TCR association rates differed among HLA loci, with DRB1 alleles showing the most associated TCRs and HLA-C alleles showing the fewest. An earlier analysis of approximately 540 of the donors showed that most TCR beta V segments appeared in productive rearrangements either about 87% or about 30% of the time, which broadly matched IMGT annotations. Across donors, most TCR sequences were observed very rarely, whereas some public TCRs were present in many individuals. Compared with the roughly 700-donor mean, donors in an Asian-associated ancestry cluster had fewer N-insertions in productive TCRs, according to a later genetic analysis. Several of the top co-occurrence clusters appeared to be linked to parvovirus B19, influenza, CMV and Epstein-Barr virus, according to a later analysis. In a later genetic analysis, a missense DCLRE1C variant was associated with V-gene and J-gene trimming of TCR beta chains, and the association was replicated in an independent cohort. In this cohort, only TCR beta chains were sequenced, and detectable features were limited by the absence of alpha or paired-chain data. The study listed approximately 160 TCR beta chains as associated with cytomegalovirus. Assigning TCR associations to individual alleles was difficult when HLA alleles, especially DR and DQ, strongly co-occurred. A cluster of highly shared sequence variants was judged likely to be a technical artifact of the sequencing pipeline. The presence/absence analyses assumed that sequencing depth was roughly uniform across donors, and that assumption may not be true. Some IMGT-functional V segments, including TRBV6-2 and TRBV6-3, could not be told apart with the 87-base-pair reads, so those segments were excluded. The classifier was reported to diagnose cytomegalovirus status with high specificity and sensitivity in both the original and validation cohorts. A later analysis found that most CMV-associated TCR beta chains appeared HLA-restricted, with HLA associations seemingly driven largely by CMV exposure. Correlated functional status among segregating V segments might be attributable to linkage disequilibrium, but an unknown experimental factor could not be ruled out. In vitro tests confirmed that a few of the cytomegalovirus-associated TCR beta chains recognize cytomegalovirus antigens.

Regarding this clone: What this receptor recognizes is not known. One base away there is no much larger clone; base qualities are not given.

The germline V gene sets CDR1 to MNHEY and CDR2 to SVGAGI. The CDR3 spans 11 residues, from the cysteine through the phenylalanine. The DNA shown is the 33-base CDR3, in frame from base 1. The junction shows trimming of 5 bases on V and 8 bases on J, plus 9 bases between the germline ends. The library was built by means of the immunoSEQ multiplex PCR assay. The multiplex PCR relied on a mix of 60 forward primers for TCR Vbeta segments and 13 reverse primers for TCR Jbeta segments. A multiplex PCR assay on genomic DNA amplified the CDR3 region of rearranged TCR beta genes. Amplified TCR beta libraries were sequenced as 87-base-pair reads on the Illumina HiSeq System. From the authors' description of their analysis: Across the 600 to 700 repertoires, a later analysis counted 80 million or so unique TCR beta chains, roughly 11 million of which were shared by at least two donors. To remove PCR and sequencing errors, raw reads were error-corrected and collapsed into unique sequences using a nearest-neighbor algorithm that merged closely related sequences. CDR3 sequences were aligned to IMGT reference sequences to assign V, D and J gene segments. Each retained sequence needed at least a six-nucleotide match to both a V gene segment and a J gene segment. Rearrangements were called productive when the CDR3 lacked stop codons and stayed in frame with V and J; all others were non-productive. Following IMGT convention, CDR3 was defined as the stretch from the second conserved V-encoded cysteine up to the conserved J-encoded phenylalanine. Sequences without an unambiguous match to a single V gene segment were excluded from the earlier analysis of approximately 600 of the donors. In an earlier analysis of some 590 of the donors, a V segment was called functional when productive rearrangements were above 56.7%, and segregating when the standard deviation between donors exceeded 5%. A statistical classification framework was built for diagnosing cytomegalovirus status from the catalog of TCR beta chain sequences. In a later analysis, TCR nucleotide sequences were compared against IMGT/GENE-DB human TR gene sequences so that V and J genes could be assigned. In a later analysis, CDR3 sequences and most-parsimonious VDJ recombination scenarios were assigned using the TCRdist pipeline. In a later analysis, every TCR beta chain was defined by the combination of its CDR3 amino acid sequence and its V-gene family, and reads without a unique V-gene family were dropped. To address suspected cross-contamination and a sequencing artifact, a later analysis removed roughly 580 highly shared, low-generation-probability nucleotide sequences. In a later analysis, a clonal expansion index for each public chain was calculated from normalized within-repertoire ranks of inferred template counts. A later analysis computed generation probabilities with a VDJ recombination model fitted to out-of-frame rearrangements, and checked the results against IGoR. In a later analysis, hypergeometric tests were used to score TCR-TCR, TCR-HLA and TCR-CMV co-occurrence, with a repertoire-size bias correction applied to TCR pairs. A later analysis estimated false discovery rates by permuting HLA or CMV assignments 20 times. In a later analysis, co-occurring TCRs were grouped with DBSCAN, and TCRdist sequence similarity was added when clustering was performed within HLA-allele-positive subsets. Co-occurrence clustering excluded repertoires with fewer than 30,000 or more than 120,000 public chains, plus five with anomalous nucleotide sharing. Here the immuneACCESS table is served through TCRdb, limited to in-frame sequences with V and J called. Missing clones are a known gap in these copies; in checked studies unresolved V genes cover under half, and the rest lacks a known reason. The DNA was the basis for D and trimming; V, J and clone size are from that table. Counted in this sample were 85,000 to 90,000 clones; roughly 80% of them appeared once. The ten largest make up 10% of the sample.

The cohort comprised approximately 700 healthy bone marrow donors. All cohort members were sampled while nominally healthy, although unrecorded immune exposures were likely present. The donor was CMV seropositive and belonged to the group of 250 to 300 seropositive cohort members. A peripheral blood sample was collected from each donor, and TCR beta sequencing was performed on peripheral blood mononuclear cells. Genomic DNA extraction from the blood cell samples was performed with the Qiagen DNeasy Blood Extraction Kit. The chain employs TRBV6-5 and TRBJ1-1; a weak D assignment points to TRBD1 (6 bases agree). The sequenced sample consisted of PBMCs. The receptor comes from a young man in good health and CMV-seropositive. The nucleotide sequence reads as follows: TGTGCCAGCAGTACCCAGGGGGAAGCTTTCTTT. Translated, it gives CASSTQGEAFF.